This T cell receptor beta chain was captured in a study of T cell responses to AZD1222 COVID-19 vaccine (dated by TCRdb to the early 2020s). About the full investigation: TCR sequencing covered 230 or so trial participants: 200 to 220 given two doses of AZD1222 and approximately 26 given two doses of MenACWY control vaccine. Trial participants were enrolled by age into subgroups of 18-55, 56-69 and 70-plus years, and around 150, 28 and 57 TCR-sequenced participants, respectively, were included in these subgroups.

From the cysteine through the phenylalanine, the CDR3 covers 16 amino acids. Of all the DNA, just the CDR3 is kept, 48 bases in frame from base 1. Based on the germline V gene, the CDR1 and CDR2 sequences are KGHSH and LQKENI. V lost 3 bases and J lost 3 bases, and the count of bases not matched to a germline gene is 7. The CDR3 regions of human TCRbeta chains were analyzed by immunosequencing. The paper's processing steps were these. Repertoire TCRs were checked for matches against a reference library of SARS-CoV-2-specific TCRs that had been generated using the MIRA antigen-specificity platform. Breadth was defined as the fraction of unique TCRs that were SARS-CoV-2-associated. Depth was defined as the fraction of total T cells that were SARS-CoV-2-associated. Each spike-specific TCR was assigned to its reactive spike region and to a CD4 or CD8 class using the MIRA data. Log10-transformed breadth and depth values were compared by one-way ANOVA with Sidak's multiple comparisons tests. TCRdb holds this immuneACCESS table with in-frame rearrangements only. Some clones are missing; in checked studies, unresolved V genes explain under half, and the rest has no known cause. V and J calls and clone size come straight from that table; D and trimming were deduced from the DNA. A total of some 74,000 clones appear in this sample, about 85% of them only once. The leading ten clones occupy 1.3% of the sample.

Study-wide findings and limitations: Reportedly, almost half of the unique spike-specific TCRs recognized epitopes lying outside the regions that are mutated in the B.1.351 and B.1.1.7 variants. Spike-specific TCR breadth and depth rose significantly after two AZD1222 doses compared with day 0 and with MenACWY recipients. Conclusions about previously exposed vaccinees are limited because only six or seven AZD1222 recipients were SARS-CoV-2 seropositive at baseline. Because no day 14 peak-response samples were available, the repertoires could be characterized only after the peak T cell response. Vaccine-associated CD4 TCRs spanned the whole spike protein, with dominant responses in regions 160-218 and 743-854. In the small 56-69-year group, the increase in depth fell short of significance, most likely because of low power. Participants were mostly white British, with more females than males. The authors suggested clonal diversity may have been underestimated.

This clone was recorded only once. Its antigen is currently not known. No clone much larger than this one lies a single base away; base qualities are absent. The time point label here, explained by the study, means: about 28 days (+/-7) after the second vaccine dose. AZD1222 recipients given second doses at about 4 weeks or at about 12 weeks were pooled, since spike-specific TCR depth and breadth were not found to differ between the two schedules. Vaccinee samples were obtained from the UK trials COV001 and COV002, which included a single-blind randomized controlled phase 2/3 trial of AZD1222 (ChAdOx1 nCoV-19) in healthy adults. For TCRbeta chain sequencing, PBMC samples from trial participants were taken at day 0 and at day 28 after the second dose.

The sequence joins TRBV18 to TRBJ2-2, with TRBD2 identical over 7 junction bases. This specimen consisted of peripheral blood, obtained 28 days after the second AZD1222 dose. The sequence came from an adult who received the AZD1222 COVID-19 vaccine. The DNA is TGTGCCAGCTCACCCTCAGAAGCGGGATACACCGGGGAGCTGTTTTTT. This sequence encodes CASSPSEAGYTGELFF.